These T cell receptor beta chains were read from a single sample in a study of regulatory T cells in long-lasting Graves disease. TCRdb redid the calling of the multiplex PCR reads with MiXCR, one entry per CDR3 protein. Of about 470,000 distinct CDR3 sequences listed, 20% to 25% are singletons. Here the sequenced sample was peripheral blood mononuclear cells (PBMCs), taken when the disease was refractory, from a patient treated with antithyroid drugs. Receptors were obtained from a female donor with Graves disease. CDR3s include the opening cysteine and the closing phenylalanine or tryptophan. A D gene is named only where the DNA matches it firmly. Size tells how often a clone was seen (once, few, many) or the class of an expanded clone, and some rows leave it out.

v_gene	j_gene	d_gene	abundance	CDR3aa	CDR3nt
TRBV4-3	TRBJ2-7	TRBD1	few	CASSQHRGTYEQYF	TGCGCCAGCAGCCAGCACAGGGGCACCTACGAGCAGTACTTC
TRBV19	TRBJ2-7	.	.	CASSVRDGGYEQYF	TGTGCCAGTAGTGTCCGGGACGGGGGCTACGAGCAGTACTTC
TRBV28	TRBJ2-2	.	many	CASSPFAGTGELFF	TGTGCCAGCAGTCCCTTTGCAGGGACCGGGGAGCTGTTTTTT
TRBV7-9	TRBJ1-1	.	few	CASSLGGASTEAFF	TGTGCCAGCAGCTTAGGAGGGGCGAGTACTGAAGCTTTCTTT
TRBV4-1	TRBJ2-7	TRBD1	.	CASSPWGTGTYEQYF	TGCGCCAGCAGCCCTTGGGGGACAGGGACCTACGAGCAGTACTTC
TRBV20-1	TRBJ2-2	TRBD2	.	CSARDAASGETNTGELFF	TGCAGTGCTAGAGACGCGGCCAGCGGGGAAACCAACACCGGGGAGCTGTTTTTT
TRBV7-6	TRBJ2-4	.	.	CASSLIGGGADIQYF	TGTGCCAGCAGCTTAATCGGAGGGGGGGCGGACATTCAGTACTTC
TRBV19	TRBJ2-2	.	many	CASSVGFGELFF	TGTGCCAGTAGTGTCGGTTTCGGGGAGCTGTTTTTT
TRBV5-1	TRBJ2-7	TRBD2	few	CASSRSGSWSEQYF	TGCGCCAGCAGCCGTAGCGGGAGCTGGAGCGAGCAGTACTTC
TRBV29-1	TRBJ2-7	TRBD2	many	CSVIGKASGIHYEQYF	TGCAGCGTTATAGGAAAGGCTAGCGGGATTCACTACGAGCAGTACTTC
TRBV28	TRBJ1-5	.	many	CASSPTDRNQPQHF	TGTGCCAGCAGTCCGACGGACAGAAATCAGCCCCAGCATTTT
TRBV2	TRBJ1-1	.	few	CASREELLNTEAFF	TGTGCCAGCAGGGAAGAACTCTTGAACACTGAAGCTTTCTTT
TRBV5-8	TRBJ1-2	TRBD1	few	CASSLKGADIHGYTF	TGTGCCAGCAGCTTGAAGGGGGCGGATATTCATGGCTACACCTTC
TRBV28	TRBJ2-5	TRBD1	many	CASSPDRGPQETQYF	TGTGCCAGCAGTCCTGACAGGGGGCCACAAGAGACCCAGTACTTC
TRBV7-9	TRBJ1-2	.	.	CASSSIGRVYGYTF	TGTGCCAGCAGCTCCATTGGGAGGGTTTATGGCTACACCTTC
TRBV3-1	TRBJ1-1	TRBD1	.	CASSQDLGQERAFF	TGTGCCAGCAGCCAAGATTTGGGACAGGAGCGGGCTTTCTTT
TRBV7-9	TRBJ1-4	.	few	CASSYDGGGKLFF	TGTGCCAGCAGCTACGACGGCGGCGGAAAACTGTTTTTT
TRBV12-3/TRBV12-4	TRBJ1-5	.	many	CACVKGDNQPQHF	TGTGCCTGCGTGAAGGGTGACAATCAGCCCCAGCATTTT
TRBV24-1	TRBJ2-2	TRBD1	many	CATGQDTGELFF	TGTGCCACCGGACAGGACACCGGGGAGCTGTTTTTT
TRBV19	TRBJ1-2	.	many	CASSIVQGNYGYTF	TGTGCCAGTAGTATTGTACAGGGCAACTATGGCTACACCTTC
TRBV11-3	TRBJ2-5	TRBD2	few	CASSSYIIGGSESETQYF	TGTGCCAGCAGCTCTTATATAATTGGCGGGAGTGAATCAGAGACCCAGTACTTC
TRBV6-1	TRBJ1-2	.	many	CASSEPRVAYGYTF	TGTGCCAGCAGTGAACCCCGGGTCGCCTATGGCTACACCTTC
TRBV29-1	TRBJ2-7	TRBD2	.	CSARGGGSHEQYF	TGCAGCGCCCGGGGGGGAGGGTCCCACGAGCAGTACTTC
TRBV29-1	TRBJ2-7	TRBD2	few	CSAHSGRTYEQYF	TGCAGCGCCCATAGCGGGAGGACCTACGAGCAGTACTTC
TRBV12-3/TRBV12-4	TRBJ2-3	.	few	CASSFGGVLGTDTQYF	TGTGCCAGCAGTTTCGGAGGAGTTTTGGGCACAGATACGCAGTATTTT